One sample yielded the 29 T cell receptor beta chains listed below, sequenced in a study of blood T cell repertoires in COVID-19. Method: immunoSEQ multiplex PCR; TCRdb's copy keeps in-frame clones and lacks some. The profile shows 60,000 to 75,000 clones, 76% of them singletons. Material for sequencing was peripheral blood. The receptors were sampled from a woman aged 45-60 years with active or convalescent COVID-19.

The V and J genes are TRBV6-5 and TRBJ1-5; D is unresolved. The CDR3 consists of 12 residues. The V gene's germline CDR1 is MNHEY and CDR2 SVGAGI. Trimming cost V 6 bases and J 9 bases, with 12 bases left between them. CDR3 in amino acids: CASSRGRGPQHF. In DNA form, the CDR3 reads TGTGCCAGCAGCCGAGGACGGGGGCCCCAGCATTTT.

This clone was observed a few times. The V and J genes are TRBV12-5 and TRBJ1-1; the D gene is possibly TRBD1 (5 bases). The CDR3 contains 18 residues. V was clipped by 0 bases and J by 1 base, with 18 bases between them. The germline V gene has CDR1 LGHNT and CDR2 FRNRAP. CDR3 loop: CASGLVMGRGWRNTEAFF. CDR3 DNA: TGTGCTAGTGGTTTGGTAATGGGGAGGGGATGGAGGAACACTGAAGCTTTCTTT.

This chain joins TRBV5-1 and TRBJ2-3; possibly TRBD2 for D (6 bases). The germline gives CDR1 SGHRS, CDR2 YFSETQ. The ends were cut back, 5 bases at V and 1 base at J, with 20 bases in the middle. CDR3 length: 17 amino acids. The CDR3: CASSWGRKELRTDTQYF. The CDR3 DNA follows: TGCGCCAGCAGTTGGGGGAGGAAGGAACTCCGCACAGATACGCAGTATTTT.

The chain joins TRBV18 to TRBJ2-5, with D tentatively TRBD2 (5 bases). V dropped 1 base and J dropped 3 bases, with 6 bases sitting between them. The germline CDR1 and CDR2 sequences are KGHSH and LQKENI. The CDR3 is made up of 13 amino acids. The CDR3 sequence: CASSPRLKETQYF. CDR3 nucleotide sequence: TGTGCCAGCTCACCACGACTAAAAGAGACCCAGTACTTC.

The CDR3 DNA is TGTGCCTGGAGTGTCCTAGCGGGGAGGGGTACGCAGTATTTT. It translates to CAWSVLAGRGTQYF. The chain carries TRBV30 and TRBJ2-3; 9 bases match TRBD2. J gave up 8 bases and V 0 bases, and 6 bases lay outside the gene matches. Germline V lookup: CDR1 GTSNPN, CDR2 SVGIG (reference sequence). The CDR3 is 14 amino acids.

This clone was observed a handful of times. The chain joins TRBV3-1 (or the pseudogene TRBV3-2) to TRBJ1-1; D is undetermined. This CDR3 contains 14 residues. V shed 1 base and J shed 0 bases, with 6 bases lying between them. Germline CDR1 is LGHDT and CDR2 is YNNKEL (reference sequence). CDR3 DNA: TGTGCCAGCAGCCAAGTACCGGTGAACACTGAAGCTTTCTTT. It codes for CASSQVPVNTEAFF.

A single count supports this clone. For the CDR3, the DNA is TGTGCCATCAGTGAAGCAGGAACAGGGGGGTACACTGAAGCTTTCTTT. Protein product: CAISEAGTGGYTEAFF. The chain combines TRBV10-3 with TRBJ1-1; 8 positions match TRBD1. Germline trimming cut 3 bases from V and 3 bases from J; bases unmatched to any gene: 9. CDR1 and CDR2 from the germline V gene are ENHRY and SYGVKD. The CDR3 is 16 residues long.

This clone has a handful of counts. The chain is built from TRBV18 and TRBJ1-2; 7 bases agree with TRBD1. J lost 7 bases, V lost 1 base, and 9 bases had no gene match. The CDR3 totals 15 residues. Per the germline V gene, CDR1 is KGHSH and CDR2 is LQKENI. Written as DNA, the CDR3 is TGTGCCAGCTCACCACGTGATCTACAGGGGAGTGGCTACACCTTC. This sequence encodes CASSPRDLQGSGYTF.

The rearrangement joins TRBV7-2 to TRBJ2-7; 7 nucleotides match TRBD2. CDR1 SGHTA and CDR2 FQGNSA come from the germline V gene. The V gene end was trimmed by 1 base and the J gene end by 4 bases; junction bases not matched to a gene: 7. CDR3 length equals 15 residues. CDR3 loop: CASSLGSGLPYEQYF. The CDR3 bases are TGTGCCAGCAGCTTAGGGTCGGGACTACCTTACGAGCAGTACTTC.

The CDR3 region has the DNA TGTGCCAGCAGTGAGCAGGGTAACTATGGCTACACCTTC. Its translation: CASSEQGNYGYTF. This chain joins TRBV25-1 and TRBJ1-2; a weak D match, TRBD1 (5 bases). Germline V CDR1 and CDR2: MGHDK, SYGVNS. V lost 3 bases, J lost 1 base, and 6 bases lay in between. CDR3 length equals 13 residues.

This chain uses TRBV7-3 with TRBJ2-7, with TRBD1 matching 10 bases. Per the germline V gene, CDR1 is SGHTA and CDR2 is FQGTGA. There are 16 residues in the CDR3. V gave up 1 base and J gave up 3 bases; unmatched junction bases: 6. CDR3 DNA: TGTGCCAGCAGCTTAATTGGGACAGGGGATATCTACGAGCAGTACTTC. Protein product: CASSLIGTGDIYEQYF.

This clone was recorded only once. Additional DNA sequences in this sample encode the identical CDR3. This rearrangement joins TRBV7-2 to TRBJ2-7; 11 bases map to TRBD2. V dropped 5 bases and J dropped 6; count of bases not matched to a gene: 3. The length of the CDR3 is 13 residues. Germline CDR1 is SGHTA and CDR2 is FQGNSA. The DNA for the CDR3 is TGTGCCAGCAGCCCAGGACTAGCGGGCGAGCAGTACTTC. It codes for CASSPGLAGEQYF. The whole variable domain, remainder taken from reference TRBV7-2 and TRBJ2-7, is GAGVSQSPSNKVTEKGKDVELRCDPISGHTALYWYRQSLGQGLEFLIYFQGNSAPDKSGLPSDRFSAERTGGSVSTLTIQRTQQEDSAVYLCASSPGLAGEQYFGPGTRLTVT.

Regarding this clone: The sample has other DNA sequences that encode this CDR3 too. The chain has TRBV27 and TRBJ2-1, with 7 bases fitting TRBD1. V shed 2 bases and J 4 bases; nucleotides not matched to a gene: 5. Germline values: CDR1 MNHEY, CDR2 SMNVEV (reference sequence). The CDR3 is 15 residues long. DNA for the CDR3: TGTGCCAGCAGTTTAACTGACAGGGTTTACAATGAGCAGTTCTTC. Its translation is CASSLTDRVYNEQFF.

The chain recombines TRBV6-5 with TRBJ2-7; TRBD2 matches 12 bases. The V and J ends lost 6 bases and 4 bases, in that order; junction bases with no gene match: 7. The length of the CDR3 is 15 residues. The V gene's germline CDR1 is MNHEY and CDR2 SVGAGI. This CDR3 is CASSLPSGRGYEQYF. The CDR3 nucleotides are TGTGCCAGCAGCCTTCCTAGCGGGAGGGGGTACGAGCAGTACTTC.

The V call is TRBV27, the J call TRBJ2-3, with 13 nucleotides matching TRBD2. V was pared by 6 bases and J by 13 bases, with 7 bases of the junction left unmatched. The germline V gene has CDR1 MNHEY and CDR2 SMNVEV (reference sequence). This CDR3 is built from 13 residues. This CDR3 reads CASRTSGRGSKYF. The DNA for the CDR3 is TGTGCCAGCAGAACTAGCGGGAGGGGCTCAAAGTATTTT.

This clone was observed a handful of times. The gene calls are TRBV5-6 and TRBJ2-7; tentatively, D is TRBD2 (5 bases). The CDR3 consists of 14 residues. Germline CDR1 is SGHDT and CDR2 is YYEEEE. Trimming left V 0 bases short and J 1 base short, with 8 bases between. CDR3 nucleotide sequence: TGTGCCAGCAGCTTGGCTAGCCGATCCTACGAGCAGTACTTC. Encoded protein: CASSLASRSYEQYF.

To note about this clone: The sample has other DNA sequences that encode this CDR3 too. The chain carries TRBV5-1 and TRBJ2-5, with D possibly matching TRBD1 (6 bases). Between the trimmed V and J ends, which lost 6 bases and 4 bases, there was a span of 10 bases. Germline V lookup: CDR1 SGHRS, CDR2 YFSETQ. The CDR3 extends over 12 amino acids. The CDR3: CASKQGRETQYF. CDR3 sequence (DNA): TGCGCCAGCAAACAGGGCCGAGAGACCCAGTACTTC.

The chain has TRBV28 and TRBJ1-5, with 7 bases identical to TRBD1. This CDR3 is built from 16 residues. After removal of 6 bases from V and 3 bases from J, the junction contained 11 bases not matched to a gene. Germline V lookup: CDR1 MDHEN, CDR2 SYDVKM. CDR3 DNA: TGTGCCAGCAGCCTCCTTAGAGGGGGCTACAATCAGCCCCAGCATTTT. It specifies CASSLLRGGYNQPQHF.

The chain couples TRBV2 to TRBJ1-2; weak D call: TRBD1 (6 bases). V was trimmed by 2 bases and J by 4 bases, leaving 11 bases between them. The CDR3 has 14 residues. Germline V CDR1 and CDR2: SNHLY, FYNNEI. The CDR3 loop reads CASSETNRAYGYTF. CDR3 DNA: TGTGCCAGCAGTGAAACTAACAGGGCCTATGGCTACACCTTC.

This clone was picked up one time. This chain links TRBV7-2 with TRBJ2-3, with D perhaps matching TRBD2 (6 bases). The length of the CDR3 is 14 residues. In germline, CDR1 is SGHTA, CDR2 FQGNSA. V lost 5 bases to trimming and J lost 4 bases, with 13 bases between them. CDR3 sequence (DNA): TGTGCCAGCAGCGGGACTCTCGTGGCAGATACGCAGTATTTT. This translates into CASSGTLVADTQYF.

This rearrangement joins TRBV18 to TRBJ2-2; D perhaps matches TRBD1 (5 bases). Trimming pared 7 bases from V and 1 base from J, leaving 10 bases between. The CDR3 is 14 residues long. Germline CDR1 KGHSH, CDR2 LQKENI. The CDR3 sequence: CASLMTENTGELFF. The CDR3 bases are TGTGCCAGCTTAATGACAGAGAACACCGGGGAGCTGTTTTTT. Full variable domain (remainder filled in from reference TRBV18 and TRBJ2-2): NAGVMQNPRHLVRRRGQEARLRCSPMKGHSHVYWYRQLPEEGLKFMVYLQKENIIDESGMPKERFSAEFPKEGPSILRIQQVVRGDSAAYFCASLMTENTGELFFGEGSRLTVL.

J is TRBJ2-1 and V is TRBV4-3; 10 nucleotides match TRBD2. This CDR3 is 16 amino acids long. V was pared by 0 bases and J by 8 bases, with 7 bases of the junction left unmatched. Germline V gene data show CDR1 as LGHNA and CDR2 as YSLEER. The chain's CDR3 is CASSQDRSGRLYEQFF. The DNA for the CDR3 is TGCGCCAGCAGCCAAGATCGTAGCGGGAGGCTCTATGAGCAGTTCTTC.

This clone was seen only once. The chain employs TRBV6-5 and TRBJ1-3, with D uncertain. The CDR3 is 16 amino acids. Germline V gene lookup returns CDR1 MNHEY and CDR2 SVGAGI. With 0 bases removed from V and 2 bases from J, the gap between germline ends came to 11 bases. The CDR3 DNA is TGTGCCAGCAGTTACTCGAGATACCAGGCTGGAAACACCATATATTTT. Its protein product is CASSYSRYQAGNTIYF.

The count of this clone is one. The chain recombines TRBV5-4 with TRBJ1-2; 10 bases align to TRBD1. J was trimmed by 4 bases and V by 5 bases; bases with no gene match: 8. The CDR3 is 15 amino acids. Germline-derived CDR1 and CDR2 are SGHNT and YYREEE (reference sequence). CDR3 amino acids: CASRLTGGAAYGYTF. DNA for the CDR3: TGTGCCAGCAGGCTGACAGGGGGCGCCGCCTATGGCTACACCTTC.

V and J are TRBV7-3 and TRBJ2-1, with TRBD2 matching over 8 bases. CDR1 is SGHTA and CDR2 is FQGTGA in the germline V gene. Trimming removed 5 bases from V and 10 bases from J; junction bases left unmatched: 7. This CDR3 contains 13 residues. CDR3 bases: TGTGCCAGCAGCCCCCAGGGCGGGGGGGAGCAGTTCTTC. Its translation: CASSPQGGGEQFF.

The rearrangement links TRBV6-5 to TRBJ2-6, with a possible D match to TRBD1 (6 bases). The V gene's germline CDR1 is MNHEY and CDR2 SVGAGI. Trimming shortened V by 6 bases and J by 4 bases, and 13 bases separated the two germline ends. The length of the CDR3 is 15 residues. The CDR3 sequence is CASSLQGPGANVLTF. In DNA, the CDR3 is TGTGCCAGCAGCCTCCAGGGGCCCGGGGCCAACGTCCTGACTTTC.

The V and J genes are TRBV29-1 and TRBJ2-5; D may be TRBD1 (6 bases). The germline V and J ends were trimmed by 8 bases and 2 bases, with 33 bases remaining between them. This CDR3 region has 19 residues. Germline values: CDR1 SQVTM, CDR2 ANQGSEA. CDR3 sequence (DNA): TGCAGCCGTAACAGGGTAGGCCCTGAAGGTCGGCGCCGACAAGAGACCCAGTACTTC. Protein product: CSRNRVGPEGRRRQETQYF. The full variable domain, its missing parts supplied by reference TRBV29-1 and TRBJ2-5, is SAVISQKPSRDICQRGTSLTIQCQVDSQVTMMFWYRQQPGQSLTLIATANQGSEATYESGFVIDKFPISRPNLTFSTLTVSNMSPEDSSIYLCSRNRVGPEGRRRQETQYFGPGTRLLVL.

The genes are TRBV9 and TRBJ2-7; tentative D call: TRBD2 (5 bases). The CDR3 is 16 residues long. CDR1 and CDR2 (germline): SGDLS, YYNGEE. V lost 2 bases to trimming and J lost 2 bases, with 17 bases between them. CDR3 DNA sequence: TGTGCCAGCAGCGTTTCCTCGGACGGGAATCCCTACGAGCAGTACTTC. Its protein is CASSVSSDGNPYEQYF.

Only one count was recorded for this clone. The rearrangement uses TRBV4-3 and TRBJ1-1; 10 bases are a match to TRBD1. V trimming: 4 bases; J trimming: 5 bases; junction bases outside the gene matches: 4. The CDR3 has 14 residues. Looked up from germline, CDR1 is LGHNA and CDR2 is YSLEER. In DNA, the CDR3 is TGCGCCAGCAGCCCTCTGGACAGGGGGACTGAAGCTTTCTTT. This encodes CASSPLDRGTEAFF.